Listed below are T cell receptor beta chains from one sample, sequenced in a study of blood T cell repertoires in COVID-19. Clones were read by immunoSEQ multiplex PCR, and TCRdb kept only the in-frame ones, dropping some. The repertoire holds approximately 45,000 clones, with 80% to 90% as singletons. Sample: peripheral blood. The receptors were sampled from an elderly woman with acute or convalescent COVID-19. CDR3s include the opening cysteine and the closing phenylalanine or tryptophan. Fields, in order: J gene, D gene, clone size, V gene, CDR3 protein, CDR3 DNA. D genes are given only for firm matches. Not all rows give a size; the values are once, few, many and, for expanded clones, a class.

TRBJ1-6,NA,NA,TRBV5-1,CASRPRPGDWDSPLHF,TGCGCCAGCAGACCACGACCAGGGGATTGGGATTCACCCCTCCACTTT
TRBJ1-2,TRBD1,NA,TRBV5-4,CASSAAGQGSIWFGYTF,TGTGCCAGCAGCGCCGCGGGACAGGGTTCAATCTGGTTTGGCTACACCTTC
TRBJ1-1,NA,NA,TRBV5-1,CASSPVGWNTEAFF,TGCGCCAGCAGCCCCGTCGGGTGGAACACTGAAGCTTTCTTT
TRBJ1-5,TRBD1,once,TRBV2,CASSDVGRGRPFF,TGTGCCAGCAGTGACGTCGGCAGGGGGCGGCCTTTTTTT
TRBJ1-1,NA,NA,TRBV5-1,CASSLLGTPTEAFF,TGCGCCAGCAGCTTGCTGGGGACACCAACTGAAGCTTTCTTT
TRBJ2-7,NA,NA,TRBV20-1,CSASFTDRNSYEQYF,TGCAGTGCTAGTTTTACCGACAGGAACTCCTACGAGCAGTACTTC
TRBJ2-7,TRBD1,few,TRBV4-1,CASSQLLGQGPYEQYF,TGCGCCAGCAGCCAATTACTTGGACAGGGTCCCTACGAGCAGTACTTC
TRBJ1-1,TRBD1,NA,TRBV15,CATSRDRQGFTEAFF,TGTGCCACCAGCAGAGACCGACAGGGGTTTACTGAAGCTTTCTTT
TRBJ2-1,TRBD1,NA,TRBV4-1,CASSLLPGQGSYNEQFF,TGCGCCAGCAGCCTACTGCCCGGACAGGGCTCCTACAATGAGCAGTTCTTC
TRBJ1-5,TRBD1,medium-sized,TRBV2,CASSEIQGANQPQHF,TGTGCCAGCAGTGAAATACAGGGGGCGAATCAGCCCCAGCATTTT
TRBJ2-3,TRBD2,NA,TRBV6-1,CASSEALWAGGRQDTQYF,TGTGCCAGCAGTGAAGCCCTTTGGGCGGGGGGGCGGCAAGATACGCAGTATTTT
TRBJ2-2,NA,once,TRBV9,CASTPTQANTGELFF,TGTGCCAGCACCCCGACCCAGGCGAACACCGGGGAGCTGTTTTTT
TRBJ2-5,NA,NA,TRBV5-1,CASSLAGYQETQYF,TGCGCCAGCAGCTTGGCCGGGTACCAAGAGACCCAGTACTTC
TRBJ2-1,NA,NA,TRBV6-5,CASSLFGNEQFF,TGTGCCAGCAGTCTCTTCGGCAATGAGCAGTTCTTC
TRBJ2-6,NA,NA,TRBV9,CASSVPGGLISGANVLTF,TGTGCCAGCAGCGTACCGGGGGGCTTGATCTCTGGGGCCAACGTCCTGACTTTC
TRBJ2-4,TRBD2,once,TRBV2,CASRSASGGASGIQYF,TGTGCCAGCAGATCGGCTAGCGGGGGGGCTAGTGGAATTCAGTACTTC
TRBJ1-3,TRBD1,NA,TRBV10-3,CAIRREQGWSSGNTIYF,TGTGCCATCAGGCGAGAACAGGGGTGGTCGTCAGGAAACACCATATATTTT
TRBJ1-1,NA,NA,TRBV10-2,CASSDEGDTEAFF,TGCGCCAGCAGTGACGAGGGGGACACTGAAGCTTTCTTT
TRBJ1-6,NA,NA,TRBV9,CASSAAAGTPSSPLHF,TGTGCCAGCAGCGCGGCAGCCGGGACACCCAGTTCACCCCTCCACTTT
TRBJ2-5,NA,NA,TRBV11-3,CASSLEAQETQYF,TGTGCCAGCAGCTTAGAGGCCCAAGAGACCCAGTACTTC
TRBJ1-1,TRBD1,NA,TRBV27,CASSDRGMNTEAFF,TGTGCCAGCAGTGACAGGGGCATGAACACTGAAGCTTTCTTT
TRBJ2-7,NA,NA,TRBV19,CASSIRVTGSSYEQYF,TGTGCCAGTAGTATCAGGGTGACAGGAAGCTCCTACGAGCAGTACTTC
TRBJ2-3,NA,NA,TRBV25-1,CASSELGGREDTQYF,TGTGCCAGCAGTGAATTAGGGGGTAGAGAGGATACGCAGTATTTT
TRBJ1-1,NA,NA,TRBV6-5,CASSSLYTEAFF,TGTGCCAGCAGTTCCTTATACACTGAAGCTTTCTTT
TRBJ2-2,TRBD1,NA,TRBV19,CASSLGQGNTGELFF,TGTGCCAGTAGCCTTGGACAGGGGAACACCGGGGAGCTGTTTTTT
TRBJ2-3,TRBD1,once,TRBV28,CASSGERTGDTQYF,TGTGCCAGCAGTGGGGAAAGGACAGGAGATACGCAGTATTTT
TRBJ1-5,NA,NA,TRBV19,CASSIRAAQPQHF,TGTGCCAGTAGTATCAGGGCTGCTCAGCCCCAGCATTTT
TRBJ1-5,NA,NA,TRBV6-5,CASSMGRVGNQPQHF,TGTGCCAGCAGCATGGGCCGTGTCGGCAATCAGCCCCAGCATTTT